The next 9 T cell receptor beta chains were all read from a single sample in a study of human versus mouse CDR3 diversity and MHC coevolution. The table came from immunoSEQ multiplex PCR; TCRdb's copy has only in-frame clones and leaves some out. This sample has 60,000 to 95,000 clones, with under 95% found just once. The sequenced sample consisted of naive CD4+ T cells from blood. The subset was: CD45RO-negative CD62L-positive naive CD4 T cells. These TCRs come from a person aged 25 to 75 in good health.

The V gene is TRBV30, the J gene TRBJ2-2; D gene unclear. Germline V gene data show CDR1 as GTSNPN and CDR2 as SVGIG (reference sequence). Trimming pared 2 bases from V and 0 bases from J, leaving 4 bases between. The CDR3 totals 13 residues. The CDR3 nucleotides read TGTGCCTGGAGTCAATCGAACACCGGGGAGCTGTTTTTT. This gives the protein CAWSQSNTGELFF.

As regards this clone: Other DNA sequences in the same sample also yield this CDR3. The V and J genes are TRBV2 and TRBJ2-5; D is possibly TRBD2 (5 bases). The ends were cut back, 5 bases at V and 5 bases at J, with 6 bases in the middle. There are 11 residues in the CDR3. Germline lookup yields CDR1 SNHLY and CDR2 FYNNEI. CDR3 sequence reads: CASSRGETQYF. CDR3 DNA sequence: TGTGCCAGCAGTAGAGGGGAGACCCAGTACTTC.

This sequence joins TRBV27 and TRBJ2-5; TRBD2 aligns across 14 bases. Matching the DNA end better, TRBJ2-7 makes the J call doubtful. Germline assignment: CDR1 MNHEY and CDR2 SMNVEV (reference sequence). There are 17 residues in the CDR3. This chain's CDR3 is CASSFQGTSGGWYEQYF. The DNA of the CDR3 is TGTGCCAGCAGTTTCCAGGGGACTAGCGGGGGTTGGTACGAGCAGTACTTC.

In its sample, this clone was seen once. The rearrangement joins TRBV28 to TRBJ2-7; 10 bases match TRBD1. V shed 6 bases, J shed 4 bases, and the junction held 0 bases outside the gene matches. The V gene's germline CDR1 is MDHEN and CDR2 SYDVKM. The CDR3 sequence is 12 residues long. Written as DNA, the CDR3 is TGTGCCAGCAGGGGACAGGGGTACGAGCAGTACTTC. It encodes CASRGQGYEQYF.

CDR3 in DNA: TGTGCCAGCAGTCCTATAAGGGGCACCCGCTACGAGCAGTACTTC. It is translated as CASSPIRGTRYEQYF. V usage is TRBV27 and J usage is TRBJ2-7, with a weak D call TRBD1 (5 bases). The germline gives CDR1 MNHEY, CDR2 SMNVEV (reference sequence). The ends were cut back, 5 bases at V and 3 bases at J, with 17 bases in the middle. This CDR3 comprises 15 residues.

The chain recombines TRBV5-1 with TRBJ2-7; TRBD2 matches at 7 bases. The germline gives CDR1 SGHRS, CDR2 YFSETQ. The CDR3 has 15 residues. V gave up 0 bases and J gave up 2 bases; unmatched junction bases: 5. CDR3 residues: CASSLEAGAPYEQYF. CDR3 in DNA: TGCGCCAGCAGCTTGGAGGCGGGAGCCCCCTACGAGCAGTACTTC.

The sample holds a few counts of this clone. The V gene is TRBV10-3, the J gene TRBJ2-2; 7 bases are shared with TRBD2. CDR3 length: 15 residues. Trimming removed 6 bases from V and 4 bases from J; junction bases left unmatched: 8. Per germline, CDR1 ENHRY and CDR2 SYGVKD. CDR3 sequence reads: CAISKEAGPTGELFF. DNA of the CDR3: TGTGCCATCAGCAAGGAAGCGGGACCCACCGGGGAGCTGTTTTTT.

J is TRBJ2-6 and V is TRBV30, with D possibly being TRBD1 (6 bases). With 0 bases removed from V and 0 bases from J, the gap between germline ends came to 9 bases. The CDR3 covers 16 residues. Germline V CDR1 and CDR2: GTSNPN, SVGIG (reference sequence). The CDR3, as DNA: TGTGCCTGGAGTGTCAGGGGCGCCTCTGGGGCCAACGTCCTGACTTTC. It yields the protein CAWSVRGASGANVLTF.

This rearrangement joins TRBV30 to TRBJ2-4, with a tentative D call TRBD1 (6 bases). The CDR3 is 17 amino acids. The germline gives CDR1 GTSNPN, CDR2 SVGIG (reference sequence). V was pared by 6 bases and J by 0 bases, with 21 bases between. The CDR3: CACRAGTYELAKNIQYF. In DNA form, the CDR3 reads TGTGCCTGCCGCGCCGGGACATACGAACTAGCCAAAAACATTCAGTACTTC.